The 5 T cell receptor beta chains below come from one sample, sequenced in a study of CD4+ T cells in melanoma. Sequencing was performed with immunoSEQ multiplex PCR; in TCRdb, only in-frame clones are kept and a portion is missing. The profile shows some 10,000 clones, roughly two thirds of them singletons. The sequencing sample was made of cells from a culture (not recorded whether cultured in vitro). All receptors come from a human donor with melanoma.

The CDR3 spells CSVVGVGYEQYF. The CDR3 DNA reads as TGCAGCGTTGTTGGGGTTGGCTACGAGCAGTACTTC. V gene TRBV29-1 combines with J gene TRBJ2-7; D unresolved. V lost 4 bases and J lost 3, with 10 bases in between. The CDR3 totals 12 residues. Germline assignment: CDR1 SQVTM and CDR2 ANQGSEA.

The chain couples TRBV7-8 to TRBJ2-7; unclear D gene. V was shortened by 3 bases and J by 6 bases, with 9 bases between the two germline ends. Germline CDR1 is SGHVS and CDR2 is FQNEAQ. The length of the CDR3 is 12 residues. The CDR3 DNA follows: TGTGCCAGCAGCTTTTTCGGCGGCGAGCAGTACTTC. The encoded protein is CASSFFGGEQYF.

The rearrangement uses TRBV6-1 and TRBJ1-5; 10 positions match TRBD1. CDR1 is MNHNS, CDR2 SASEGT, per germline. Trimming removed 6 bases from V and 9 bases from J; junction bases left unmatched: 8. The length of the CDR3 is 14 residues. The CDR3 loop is CASRGSTGGRPQHF. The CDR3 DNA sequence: TGTGCCAGCAGGGGGTCGACAGGGGGCCGGCCCCAGCATTTT.

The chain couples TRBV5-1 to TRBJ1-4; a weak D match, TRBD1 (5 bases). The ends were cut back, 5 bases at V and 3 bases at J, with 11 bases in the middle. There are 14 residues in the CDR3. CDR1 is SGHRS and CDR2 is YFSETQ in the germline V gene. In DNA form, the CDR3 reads TGCGCCAGCAGGGGGGGTCGGCCTAATGAAAAACTGTTTTTT. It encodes CASRGGRPNEKLFF.

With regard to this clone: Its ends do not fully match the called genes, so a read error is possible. The DNA of the CDR3 is TGTGTCAGCAGTTATGGCAGGTCTGAAGCTTTCTTT. It codes for CVSSYGRSEAFF. The rearrangement joins TRBV6-1 to TRBJ1-1, with D unclear. Germline CDR1 is MNHNS and CDR2 is SASEGT. The CDR3 is 12 residues long.